Shown below are 6 T cell receptor beta chains from a single sample sequenced in a study of cytomegalovirus exposure and HLA in healthy donors. 60 Vbeta and 13 Jbeta primers were used in PCR. Here immunoSEQ multiplex PCR was the method, and the copy in TCRdb shows in-frame clones only, minus some. The sample lists about 120,000 clones; 65% to 90% were seen once. Input material: PBMCs. The receptors here all came from a woman between 40 and 50 years old in good health and CMV-seronegative.

The rearrangement links TRBV6-1 to TRBJ2-7; TRBD1 matches 7 bases. The CDR3 runs 15 residues. CDR1 and CDR2 (germline): MNHNS, SASEGT. V lost 10 bases, J lost 7 bases, and 19 bases stayed unmatched. CDR3 residues: CATMTRQGPAQEQYF. CDR3 sequence (DNA): TGTGCCACCATGACCCGACAGGGTCCCGCGCAAGAGCAGTACTTC.

The genes are TRBV19 and TRBJ1-1; a weak D match, TRBD1 (5 bases). The CDR3 totals 15 residues. Germline values: CDR1 LNHDA, CDR2 SQIVND (reference sequence). V was shortened by 0 bases and J by 2 bases, with 10 bases between the two germline ends. The CDR3 sequence: CASSIDPGPNTEAFF. Written as DNA, the CDR3 is TGTGCCAGTAGTATAGATCCAGGGCCCAACACTGAAGCTTTCTTT.

This rearrangement joins TRBV7-9 to TRBJ2-2; 11 nucleotides match TRBD2. V lost 5 bases, J lost 3 bases, and 5 bases stayed unmatched. Per the germline V gene, CDR1 is SEHNR and CDR2 is FQNEAQ (reference sequence). The CDR3 sequence is 16 residues long. The CDR3 spells CASSPVAGGHTGELFF. The CDR3 DNA is TGTGCCAGCAGCCCCGTAGCGGGAGGGCACACCGGGGAGCTGTTTTTT.

This chain uses TRBV27 with TRBJ2-7, with a weak D call TRBD2 (6 bases). Trimming removed 10 bases from V and 4 bases from J, with 20 bases in between. This CDR3 comprises 14 residues. Germline V CDR1 and CDR2: MNHEY, SMNVEV (reference sequence). The CDR3 sequence is CATSARRDLYEQYF. CDR3 bases: TGTGCCACCTCCGCTCGGCGGGACCTTTACGAGCAGTACTTC.

The genes are TRBV5-6 and TRBJ1-1, with 7 bases identical to TRBD1. In germline, CDR1 is SGHDT, CDR2 YYEEEE. The CDR3 has 14 amino acids. V shed 4 bases, J shed 4 bases, and the junction held 7 bases outside the gene matches. CDR3: CASSGDSGSTEAFF. The CDR3 region has the DNA TGTGCCAGCAGCGGGGACAGCGGGTCCACTGAAGCTTTCTTT.

V is TRBV2 and J is TRBJ1-1; 8 bases align to TRBD1. Germline lookup yields CDR1 SNHLY and CDR2 FYNNEI. This CDR3 has 14 residues. With V trimmed by 3 bases and J by 5 bases, 5 bases remained unmatched. The CDR3 spells CASSDDRGHTEAFF. DNA for the CDR3: TGTGCCAGCAGTGACGACAGGGGACATACTGAAGCTTTCTTT.